This TCR beta chain appears in the sequencing data of a study of T-cell reconstitution after alpha-beta-depleted transplantation in children. Preparation of the TCRbeta library used unique molecular identifiers. Via MiXCR, TCRdb re-called the PCR reads, giving one row per CDR3 protein. Of roughly 180,000 distinct CDR3 sequences listed, less than 15% are singletons. The sample holds many counts of this clonotype. V lost 4 bases, J lost 1 base, and 10 bases lay in between. CDR3 size: 15 residues. This TCR was sampled from a human donor who donated a stem cell graft to a child with acute lymphoblastic leukemia. This specimen consisted of PBMCs from the stem cell graft donor, obtained from the stem cell graft. The rearrangement uses TRBV12-3 or TRBV12-4 and TRBJ2-2; possibly TRBD2 for D (5 bases). CDR3 amino acids: CASSYLRENTGELFF. The DNA for the CDR3 is TGTGCCAGCAGTTACCTCCGGGAGAACACCGGGGAGCTGTTTTTT.